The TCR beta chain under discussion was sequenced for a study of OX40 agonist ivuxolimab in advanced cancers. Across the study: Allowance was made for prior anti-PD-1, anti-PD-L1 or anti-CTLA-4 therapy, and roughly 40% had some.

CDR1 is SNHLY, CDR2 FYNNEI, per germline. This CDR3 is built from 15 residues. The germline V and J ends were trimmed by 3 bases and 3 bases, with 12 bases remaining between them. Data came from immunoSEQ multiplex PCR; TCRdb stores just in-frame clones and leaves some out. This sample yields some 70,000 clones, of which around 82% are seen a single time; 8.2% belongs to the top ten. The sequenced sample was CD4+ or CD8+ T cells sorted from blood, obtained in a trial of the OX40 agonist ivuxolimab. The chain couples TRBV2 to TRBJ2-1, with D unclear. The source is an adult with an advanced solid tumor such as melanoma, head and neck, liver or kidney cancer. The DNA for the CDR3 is TGTGCCAGCAGTGACCCCACCACCTACTACAATGAGCAGTTCTTC. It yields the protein CASSDPTTYYNEQFF.